This passage covers 30 T cell receptor beta chains from one sample sequenced in a study of T cells in Graves' hyperthyroidism and ophthalmopathy. The investigators amplified TCR beta CDR3 regions from RNA transcripts. First-round RT-PCR targeting the TCR CDR3 was performed with the HTBI primer set. TCRdb ran MiXCR on the multiplex PCR reads and lists one entry per CDR3 protein. The sample carries about 400,000 distinct CDR3 sequences, approximately 15% recorded once. Material for sequencing was blood. These receptors all come from a woman aged 18-30 years with Graves' hyperthyroidism.

This clonotype showed up just a few times. The J gene is TRBJ1-1, the V gene TRBV19; D call uncertain. V was cut by 1 base and J by 5 bases, with 5 bases left in between. The germline V gene encodes CDR1 LNHDA and CDR2 SQIVND (reference sequence). The CDR3 is made up of 12 amino acids. CDR3 bases: TGTGCCAGTAGTATAGGGTCAACTGAAGCTTTCTTT. Residues: CASSIGSTEAFF.

The chain recombines TRBV20-1 with TRBJ2-5; no clear D gene. The CDR3 loop spans 16 amino acids. The V end was cut by 7 bases, the J end by 5 bases, with 26 bases between. Germline V gives CDR1 DFQATT, CDR2 SNEGSKA (reference sequence). CDR3 coding DNA: TGCAGTGAGACCCTCCCTCTCCTAGGAAGGGTTGAGACCCAGTACTTC. This sequence encodes CSETLPLLGRVETQYF.

The rearrangement joins TRBV2 to TRBJ2-1, with 15 bases that match TRBD2. The CDR3 length is 16 residues. From germline, CDR1 is SNHLY and CDR2 FYNNEI. V gave up 3 bases and J gave up 4 bases; unmatched junction bases: 1. The CDR3 bases are TGTGCCAGCAGTGAGGGACTAGCGGGAGGATACAATGAGCAGTTCTTC. Its translation is CASSEGLAGGYNEQFF.

This clonotype was recorded at least ten times. For the CDR3, the DNA is TGCGCCAGCACCCACTCAGGGGGTCACTACGAGCAGTACTTC. Amino acids: CASTHSGGHYEQYF. This chain uses TRBV5-1 with TRBJ2-7; 7 positions agree with TRBD1. The CDR3 covers 14 residues. Germline V lookup: CDR1 SGHRS, CDR2 YFSETQ. Losses at the gene ends were 6 bases for V and 3 bases for J; bases not matched to a gene: 9.

V is TRBV27 and J is TRBJ2-2, with 10 bases lining up with TRBD2. Per germline, CDR1 MNHEY and CDR2 SMNVEV (reference sequence). The junction had 22 bases not matched to a gene; V was cut back by 7 bases and J by 8 bases. The CDR3 length is 19 residues. In nucleotides, the CDR3 is TGTGCCAGCACCTCAAACGGGGAACTAGCGGGGCCCATGGGGGGGGAGCTGTTTTTT. Amino acids: CASTSNGELAGPMGGELFF.

This chain connects TRBV7-2 to TRBJ1-5, with 9 bases matching TRBD1. Germline V gene data show CDR1 as SGHTA and CDR2 as FQGNSA. The CDR3 contains 15 residues. Trimming took 2 bases from V and 7 from J; bases not matched to a gene: 6. The CDR3 bases are TGTGCCAGCAGCTTACAGACAGGGGGTGGCCAGCCCCAGCATTTT. Its protein is CASSLQTGGGQPQHF.

This clonotype was counted ten times or more. The chain carries TRBV28 and TRBJ1-1; D not resolved. The V and J ends lost 8 bases and 5 bases respectively, with 15 bases between them. This CDR3 has 13 amino acids. CDR1 is MDHEN and CDR2 is SYDVKM in the germline V gene. The CDR3 nucleotides read TGTGCCAGCCCCGGACCTTCTAAAACTGAAGCTTTCTTT. This sequence encodes CASPGPSKTEAFF.

Many counts were recorded for this clonotype. The chain employs TRBV27 and TRBJ2-1; the D gene is possibly TRBD1 (5 bases). The CDR3 is made up of 14 amino acids. V was shortened by 6 bases and J by 0 bases, with 9 bases between the two germline ends. Germline CDR1 is MNHEY and CDR2 is SMNVEV (reference sequence). The CDR3, as DNA: TGTGCCAGCAGCTCCGACAGCTCCTACAATGAGCAGTTCTTC. This translates into CASSSDSSYNEQFF.

The sample holds a few counts of this clonotype. The rearrangement links TRBV5-1 to TRBJ1-2; D gene unclear. V dropped 2 bases and J dropped 4 bases, with 15 bases sitting between them. Germline values: CDR1 SGHRS, CDR2 YFSETQ. This CDR3 comprises 15 residues. CDR3 nucleotide sequence: TGCGCCAGCAGCTTTCAGGACGGTCCCCCCTATGGCTACACCTTC. This translates into CASSFQDGPPYGYTF.

This clonotype showed up many times. This rearrangement joins TRBV7-6 to TRBJ1-5; the D gene is possibly TRBD1 (5 bases). This CDR3 spans 15 amino acids. The germline gives CDR1 SGHVS, CDR2 FNYEAQ. V lost 4 bases, J lost 3 bases, and 13 bases lay in between. The CDR3 nucleotides read TGTGCCAGCAGCTCGGGGGGGAACAACAATCAGCCCCAGCATTTT. Encoded protein: CASSSGGNNNQPQHF.

This clonotype was found many times. V is TRBV11-2 and J is TRBJ2-2, with D perhaps matching TRBD1 (6 bases). Germline V gives CDR1 SGHAT, CDR2 FQNNGV. The CDR3 is 15 amino acids. Trimming took off 0 bases at V and 6 bases at J, with 11 bases between the two ends. DNA of the CDR3: TGTGCCAGCAGCTTAGATCGTTGGGGGCCCGGGGAGCTGTTTTTT. This sequence encodes CASSLDRWGPGELFF.

This clonotype showed up just a few times. The V call is TRBV9, the J call TRBJ1-4, with 7 bases aligning to TRBD1. The CDR3 extends over 17 amino acids. Trimming removed 3 bases from V and 4 bases from J; junction bases left unmatched: 12. The germline CDR1 and CDR2 sequences are SGDLS and YYNGEE. The CDR3 spells CASSAQAGGQHNEKLFF. The CDR3 region has the DNA TGTGCCAGCAGCGCACAAGCGGGGGGACAGCATAATGAAAAACTGTTTTTT.

This sequence joins TRBV11-2 and TRBJ2-7; 7 bases are shared with TRBD1. Germline values: CDR1 SGHAT, CDR2 FQNNGV. This CDR3 has 15 residues. After removal of 2 bases from V and 0 bases from J, the junction contained 4 bases not matched to a gene. This chain's CDR3 is CASSLTDRNSYEQYF. CDR3 nucleotides: TGTGCCAGCAGCTTAACGGACAGGAACTCCTACGAGCAGTACTTC.

This clonotype has more than one count but fewer than ten. V usage is TRBV27 and J usage is TRBJ2-3; tentative D call: TRBD1 (6 bases). V was trimmed by 3 bases and J by 2 bases, leaving 12 bases between them. The CDR3 length is 15 residues. Looked up from germline, CDR1 is MNHEY and CDR2 is SMNVEV (reference sequence). The CDR3 sequence: CASSLTGWATDTQYF. The CDR3 DNA reads as TGTGCCAGCAGTTTGACAGGCTGGGCCACAGATACGCAGTATTTT.

This clonotype showed up many times. This sequence joins TRBV10-3 and TRBJ2-7, with D possibly TRBD1 on 6 matching bases. Trimming took off 0 bases at V and 7 bases at J, with 16 bases between the two ends. CDR3 length equals 15 residues. Germline assignment: CDR1 ENHRY and CDR2 SYGVKD. The CDR3 reads CAISESRTAFGEQYF. The DNA of the CDR3 is TGTGCCATCAGTGAGTCGAGGACAGCCTTCGGTGAGCAGTACTTC.

This clonotype was picked up a small number of times. This rearrangement joins TRBV12-3 or TRBV12-4 to TRBJ1-1, with D uncertain. This CDR3 has 15 residues. The V gene lost 1 base and the J gene lost 0 bases, with 9 bases spanning the gap. The CDR3 DNA follows: TGTGCCAGCAGTTTAGGTGGGAATCTGAACACTGAAGCTTTCTTT. Its translation: CASSLGGNLNTEAFF.

This clonotype was seen ten or more times. In DNA form, the CDR3 reads TGCGCCAGCAGCTTGGTCGGGGGTTATCGGGACACTGAAGCTTTCTTT. Its translation: CASSLVGGYRDTEAFF. The rearrangement links TRBV5-1 to TRBJ1-1, with D perhaps TRBD1 (5 bases). The CDR3 extends over 16 amino acids. The germline V gene has CDR1 SGHRS and CDR2 YFSETQ. With 0 bases removed from V and 3 bases from J, the gap between germline ends came to 15 bases.

As DNA, the CDR3 is TGCGCCAGCAGCCCTTGGACAGCGAACACTGAAGCTTTCTTT. Its protein is CASSPWTANTEAFF. V is TRBV4-1 and J is TRBJ1-1, with a weak D call TRBD1 (6 bases). Per the germline V gene, CDR1 is MGHRA and CDR2 is YSYEKL. The ends were cut back, 4 bases at V and 1 base at J, with 10 bases in the middle. The CDR3 covers 14 residues.

The chain carries TRBV19 and TRBJ2-3; D might be TRBD1 (6 bases). In germline, CDR1 is LNHDA, CDR2 SQIVND (reference sequence). This CDR3 is 14 amino acids long. Trimming took off 3 bases at V and 4 bases at J, with 11 bases between the two ends. The CDR3 reads CASSIQGWADTQYF. The CDR3 bases are TGTGCCAGTAGTATCCAGGGGTGGGCAGATACGCAGTATTTT. The full variable domain, its missing parts supplied by reference TRBV19 and TRBJ2-3, is DGGITQSPKYLFRKEGQNVTLSCEQNLNHDAMYWYRQDPGQGLRLIYYSQIVNDFQKGDIAEGYSVSREKKESFPLTVTSAQKNPTAFYLCASSIQGWADTQYFGPGTRLTVL.

This clonotype came up many times. V is TRBV27 and J is TRBJ2-7; TRBD2 matches at 8 bases. Germline values: CDR1 MNHEY, CDR2 SMNVEV (reference sequence). The CDR3 runs to 14 residues. V was pared by 8 bases and J by 2 bases, with 8 bases of the junction left unmatched. The CDR3 DNA reads TGTGCCAGCCGAAGAACTAGCGGTCCCTACGAGCAGTACTTC. Its translation is CASRRTSGPYEQYF.

The table lists this clonotype with many counts. The chain has TRBV6-5 and TRBJ2-2, with D possibly matching TRBD1 (7 bases). The CDR3 is made up of 16 amino acids. Germline V CDR1 and CDR2: MNHEY, SVGAGI. The germline V and J ends were trimmed by 2 bases and 5 bases, with 15 bases remaining between them. The CDR3 region has the DNA TGTGCCAGCAGTTACCCCCGACAGGGAGGTACCGGGGAGCTGTTTTTT. Its translation is CASSYPRQGGTGELFF.

The V gene is TRBV6-5, the J gene TRBJ1-3, with 7 bases identical to TRBD1. The CDR3 length is 15 residues. J gave up 1 base and V 4 bases, and 4 bases lay outside the gene matches. Germline values: CDR1 MNHEY, CDR2 SVGAGI. Here the CDR3 reads CASSLGQPSGNTIYF. CDR3 sequence (DNA): TGTGCCAGCAGTTTGGGACAGCCGTCTGGAAACACCATATATTTT.

This chain links TRBV5-1 with TRBJ2-1, with TRBD1 matching over 11 bases. The germline V gene encodes CDR1 SGHRS and CDR2 YFSETQ. The CDR3 consists of 16 residues. With V trimmed by 3 bases and J by 0 bases, 2 bases remained unmatched. The CDR3 here is CASSSGQGASYNEQFF. The CDR3 nucleotides are TGCGCCAGCAGCTCTGGACAGGGGGCCTCCTACAATGAGCAGTTCTTC.

The genes are TRBV20-1 and TRBJ2-7; D gene uncertain. Trimming took off 6 bases at V and 4 bases at J, with 16 bases between the two ends. Germline CDR1 is DFQATT and CDR2 is SNEGSKA (reference sequence). The CDR3 has 13 residues. The CDR3 DNA reads as TGCAGTGCCCCCGGCAGAAGCTTATACGAGCAGTACTTC. It is translated as CSAPGRSLYEQYF.

The V call is TRBV4-1, the J call TRBJ1-6; no clear D. The CDR3 contains 15 residues. The V end lost 0 bases, the J end lost 10 bases, and 13 bases lay between the germline ends. Germline V gene data show CDR1 as MGHRA and CDR2 as YSYEKL. This CDR3 is CASSQEAREGSPLHF. The CDR3 nucleotides read TGCGCCAGCAGCCAAGAGGCCCGGGAGGGCTCACCCCTCCACTTT.

At least ten counts were recorded for this clonotype. The chain combines TRBV7-2 with TRBJ2-7; TRBD2 aligns across 9 bases. Germline V gene lookup returns CDR1 SGHTA and CDR2 FQGNSA. Trimming at V came to 5 bases and at J to 3 bases, leaving 11 bases not matched to a gene. The length of the CDR3 is 16 residues. DNA for the CDR3: TGTGCCAGCAGCGTTAGCGGGAGCGAGCCGTTCTACGAGCAGTACTTC. Its translation is CASSVSGSEPFYEQYF.

In this sample, this clonotype turned up a few times. This chain connects TRBV12-3 or TRBV12-4 to TRBJ2-5; 8 nucleotides align to TRBD2. Trimming cost V 5 bases and J 7 bases; bases outside gene matches: 12. CDR3 size: 15 residues. CDR3 sequence reads: CASSRGTGGGGTQYF. DNA for the CDR3: TGTGCCAGCAGTCGGGGGACCGGGGGGGGGGGGACCCAGTACTTC.

This clonotype has ten or more counts. The chain is built from TRBV28 and TRBJ1-2; TRBD1 agrees at 8 bases. Trimming cost V 5 bases and J 8 bases; bases outside gene matches: 10. The CDR3 loop spans 14 amino acids. Per germline, CDR1 MDHEN and CDR2 SYDVKM. CDR3 nucleotides: TGTGCCAGCAGTCGGACAGGGATGAATCGGGGCTACACCTTC. Amino acid sequence: CASSRTGMNRGYTF.

This clonotype occurred a few times. V and J are TRBV5-1 and TRBJ2-2, with D possibly matching TRBD1 (6 bases). The CDR3 contains 15 residues. Trimming pared 0 bases from V and 5 bases from J, leaving 11 bases between. Germline CDR1 SGHRS, CDR2 YFSETQ. In nucleotides, the CDR3 is TGCGCCAGCAGCTTGGACAGGGTTCAAACCGGGGAGCTGTTTTTT. Residues: CASSLDRVQTGELFF.

This clonotype has a single count. The V and J genes are TRBV2 and TRBJ2-7; 7 bases are a match to TRBD1. The germline CDR1 and CDR2 sequences are SNHLY and FYNNEI. The CDR3 contains 14 residues. V lost 7 bases and J lost 1; bases outside the gene matches: 7. DNA for the CDR3: TGTGCCAGCAATCTCAGGGGGATATCCTACGAGCAGTACTTC. This translates into CASNLRGISYEQYF.